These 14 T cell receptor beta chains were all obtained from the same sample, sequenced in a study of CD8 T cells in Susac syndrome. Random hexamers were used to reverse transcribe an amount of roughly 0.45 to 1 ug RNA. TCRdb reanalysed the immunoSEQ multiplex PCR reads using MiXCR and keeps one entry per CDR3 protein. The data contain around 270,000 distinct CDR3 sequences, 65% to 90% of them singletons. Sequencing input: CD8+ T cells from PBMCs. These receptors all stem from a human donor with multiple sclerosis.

DNA for the CDR3: TGTGCCAGCAGTTACTCCGGGGACGGTTCCTACGAGCAGTACTTC. Residues: CASSYSGDGSYEQYF. The V call is TRBV6-6, the J call TRBJ2-7; D is perhaps TRBD1 or TRBD2 (5 bases each). CDR1 is MNHNY, CDR2 SVGAGI, per germline (reference sequence). V lost 0 bases and J 1 base, leaving 10 bases between the germline ends. The CDR3 contains 15 residues.

The CDR3 sequence: CSARDPRRGGYTF. In DNA form, the CDR3 reads TGCAGTGCTAGAGATCCCCGCCGTGGTGGCTACACCTTC. The chain carries TRBV20-1 and TRBJ1-2; D is unclear. Trimming shortened V by 0 bases and J by 7 bases, and 12 bases separated the two germline ends. Germline loops: CDR1 DFQATT, CDR2 SNEGSKA (reference sequence). This CDR3 contains 13 residues.

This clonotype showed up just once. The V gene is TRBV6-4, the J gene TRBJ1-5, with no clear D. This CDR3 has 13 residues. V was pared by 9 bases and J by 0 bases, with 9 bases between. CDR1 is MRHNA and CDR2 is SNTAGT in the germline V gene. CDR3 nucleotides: TGTGCCAGAACGAATTTTAGCAATCAGCCCCAGCATTTT. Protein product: CARTNFSNQPQHF.

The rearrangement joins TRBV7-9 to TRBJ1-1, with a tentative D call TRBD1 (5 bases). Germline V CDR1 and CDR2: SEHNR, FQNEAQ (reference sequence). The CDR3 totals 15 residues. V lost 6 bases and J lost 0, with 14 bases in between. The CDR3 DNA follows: TGTGCCAGCAGATCGACAGTCTCTATGAACACTGAAGCTTTCTTT. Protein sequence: CASRSTVSMNTEAFF.

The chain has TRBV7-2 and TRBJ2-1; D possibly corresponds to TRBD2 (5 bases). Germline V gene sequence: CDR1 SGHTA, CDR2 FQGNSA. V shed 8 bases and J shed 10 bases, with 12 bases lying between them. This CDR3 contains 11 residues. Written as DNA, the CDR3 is TGTGCCAGCGACGAGGGCACGGAGCAGTTCTTC. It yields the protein CASDEGTEQFF.

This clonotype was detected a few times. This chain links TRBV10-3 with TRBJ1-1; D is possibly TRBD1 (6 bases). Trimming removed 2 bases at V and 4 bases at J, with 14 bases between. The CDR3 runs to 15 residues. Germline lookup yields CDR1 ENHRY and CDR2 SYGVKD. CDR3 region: CAISESGGLITEAFF. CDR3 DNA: TGTGCCATCAGTGAGAGTGGGGGGCTAATCACTGAAGCTTTCTTT.

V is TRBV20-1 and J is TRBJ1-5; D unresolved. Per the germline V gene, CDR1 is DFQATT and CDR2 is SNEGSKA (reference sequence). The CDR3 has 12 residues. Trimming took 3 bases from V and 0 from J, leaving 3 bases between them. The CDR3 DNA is TGCAGTGCTAGGTCTAGCAATCAGCCCCAGCATTTT. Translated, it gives CSARSSNQPQHF.

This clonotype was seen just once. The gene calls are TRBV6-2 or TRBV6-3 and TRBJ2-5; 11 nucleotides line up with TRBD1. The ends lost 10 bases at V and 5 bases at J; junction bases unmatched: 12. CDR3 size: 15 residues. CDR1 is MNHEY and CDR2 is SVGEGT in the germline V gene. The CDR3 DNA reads TGTGCCACCCATCCCGGGACAGGGGGTGAGGAGACCCAGTACTTC. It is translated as CATHPGTGGEETQYF.

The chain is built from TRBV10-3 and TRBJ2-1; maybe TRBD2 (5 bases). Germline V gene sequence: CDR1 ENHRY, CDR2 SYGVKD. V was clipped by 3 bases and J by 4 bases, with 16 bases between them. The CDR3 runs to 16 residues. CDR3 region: CAISETGASRYNEQFF. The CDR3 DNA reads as TGTGCCATCAGTGAAACCGGCGCTAGCAGGTACAATGAGCAGTTCTTC.

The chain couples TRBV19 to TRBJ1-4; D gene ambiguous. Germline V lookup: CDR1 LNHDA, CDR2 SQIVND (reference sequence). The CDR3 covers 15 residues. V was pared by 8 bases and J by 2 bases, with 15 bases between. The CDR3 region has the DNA TGTGCCAGTTCACCTTCGATAGGCACTAATGAAAAACTGTTTTTT. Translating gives CASSPSIGTNEKLFF.

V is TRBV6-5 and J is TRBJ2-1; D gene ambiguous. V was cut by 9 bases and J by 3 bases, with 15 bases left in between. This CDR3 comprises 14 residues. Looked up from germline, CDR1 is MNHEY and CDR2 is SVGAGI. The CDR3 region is CARDYSTFYNEQFF. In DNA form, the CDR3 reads TGTGCCAGGGATTACAGTACCTTCTACAATGAGCAGTTCTTC.

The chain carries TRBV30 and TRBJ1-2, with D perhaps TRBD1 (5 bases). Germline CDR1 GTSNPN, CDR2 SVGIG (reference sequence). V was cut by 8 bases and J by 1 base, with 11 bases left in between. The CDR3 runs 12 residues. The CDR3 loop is CADRSLNYGYTF. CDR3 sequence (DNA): TGTGCCGACAGATCCCTTAACTATGGCTACACCTTC.

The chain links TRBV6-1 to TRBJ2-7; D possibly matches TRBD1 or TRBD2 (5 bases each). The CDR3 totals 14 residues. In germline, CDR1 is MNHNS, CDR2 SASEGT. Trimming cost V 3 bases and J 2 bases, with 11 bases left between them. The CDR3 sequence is CASSDGALTYEQYF. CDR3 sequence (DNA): TGTGCCAGCAGTGACGGGGCGCTCACCTACGAGCAGTACTTC.

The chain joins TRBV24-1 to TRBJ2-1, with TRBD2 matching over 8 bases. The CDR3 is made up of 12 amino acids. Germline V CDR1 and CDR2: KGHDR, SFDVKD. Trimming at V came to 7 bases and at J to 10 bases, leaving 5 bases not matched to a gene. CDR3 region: CATRAGEGEQFF. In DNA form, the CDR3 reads TGTGCCACCAGAGCGGGAGAGGGAGAGCAGTTCTTC.